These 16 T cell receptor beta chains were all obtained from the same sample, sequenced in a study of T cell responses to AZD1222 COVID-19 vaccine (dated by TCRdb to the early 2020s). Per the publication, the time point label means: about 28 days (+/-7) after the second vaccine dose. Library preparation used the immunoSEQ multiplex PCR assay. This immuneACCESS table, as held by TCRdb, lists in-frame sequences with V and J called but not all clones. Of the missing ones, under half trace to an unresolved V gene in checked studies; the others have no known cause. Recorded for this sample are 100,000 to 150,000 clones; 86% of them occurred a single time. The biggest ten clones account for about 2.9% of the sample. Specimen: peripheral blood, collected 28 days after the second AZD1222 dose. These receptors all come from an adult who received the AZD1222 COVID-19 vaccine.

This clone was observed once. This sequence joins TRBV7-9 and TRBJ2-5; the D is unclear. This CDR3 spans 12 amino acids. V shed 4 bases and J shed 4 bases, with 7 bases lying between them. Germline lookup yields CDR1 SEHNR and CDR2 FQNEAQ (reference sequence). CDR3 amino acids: CASSSALETQYF. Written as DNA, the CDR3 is TGTGCCAGCAGCTCAGCTCTAGAGACCCAGTACTTC.

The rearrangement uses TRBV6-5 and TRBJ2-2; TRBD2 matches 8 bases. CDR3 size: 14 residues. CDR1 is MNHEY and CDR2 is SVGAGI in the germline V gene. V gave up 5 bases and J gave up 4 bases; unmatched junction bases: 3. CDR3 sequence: CASSPGGVTGELFF. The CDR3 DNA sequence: TGTGCCAGCAGTCCCGGGGGGGTCACCGGGGAGCTGTTTTTT.

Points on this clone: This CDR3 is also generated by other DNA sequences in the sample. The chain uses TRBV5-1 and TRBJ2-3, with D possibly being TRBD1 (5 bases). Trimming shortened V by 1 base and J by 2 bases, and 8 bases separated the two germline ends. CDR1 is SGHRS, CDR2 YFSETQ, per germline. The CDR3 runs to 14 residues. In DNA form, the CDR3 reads TGCGCCAGCAGCTTGCAGGGCGTCACAGATACGCAGTATTTT. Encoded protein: CASSLQGVTDTQYF.

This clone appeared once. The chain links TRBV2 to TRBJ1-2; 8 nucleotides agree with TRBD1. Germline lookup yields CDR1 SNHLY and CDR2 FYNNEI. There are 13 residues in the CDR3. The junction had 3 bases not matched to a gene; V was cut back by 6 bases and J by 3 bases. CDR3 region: CASSNRGYYGYTF. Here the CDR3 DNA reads TGTGCCAGCAGCAACAGGGGGTACTATGGCTACACCTTC.

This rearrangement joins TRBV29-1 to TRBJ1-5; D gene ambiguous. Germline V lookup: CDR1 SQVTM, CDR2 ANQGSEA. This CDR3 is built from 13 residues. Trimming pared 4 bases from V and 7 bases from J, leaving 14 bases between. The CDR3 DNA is TGCAGCGTTGGGGAACCTCGAGAACAGCCCCAGCATTTT. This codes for CSVGEPREQPQHF.

The chain's CDR3 is CASSLGPRDTQYF. The DNA of the CDR3 is TGTGCCAGCAGCTTGGGACCCCGAGATACGCAGTATTTT. The chain has TRBV5-4 and TRBJ2-3; D unclear. Germline CDR1 and CDR2: SGHNT and YYREEE (reference sequence). The V end lost 0 bases, the J end lost 5 bases, and 7 bases lay between the germline ends. The CDR3 runs 13 residues. Looking up the rest from reference TRBV5-4 and TRBJ2-3 gives the full variable domain: ETGVTQSPTHLIKTRGQQVTLRCSSQSGHNTVSWYQQALGQGPQFIFQYYREEENGRGNFPPRFSGLQFPNYSSELNVNALELDDSALYLCASSLGPRDTQYFGPGTRLTVL.

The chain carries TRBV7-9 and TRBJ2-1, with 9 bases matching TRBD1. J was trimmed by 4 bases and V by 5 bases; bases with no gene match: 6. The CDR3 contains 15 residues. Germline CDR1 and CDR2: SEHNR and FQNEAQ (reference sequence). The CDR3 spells CASSLLGTGYNEQFF. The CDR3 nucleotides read TGTGCCAGCAGCCTTTTGGGGACAGGGTACAATGAGCAGTTCTTC.

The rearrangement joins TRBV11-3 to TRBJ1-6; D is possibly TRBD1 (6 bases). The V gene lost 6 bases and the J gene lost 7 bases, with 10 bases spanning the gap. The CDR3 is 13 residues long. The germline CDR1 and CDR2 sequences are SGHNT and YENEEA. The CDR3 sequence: CASRLQGNSPLHF. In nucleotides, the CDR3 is TGTGCCAGCAGACTTCAGGGGAATTCACCCCTCCACTTT.

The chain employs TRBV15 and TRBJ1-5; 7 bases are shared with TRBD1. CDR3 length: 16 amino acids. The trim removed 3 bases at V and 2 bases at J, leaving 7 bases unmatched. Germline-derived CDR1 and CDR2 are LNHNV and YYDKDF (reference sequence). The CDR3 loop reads CATSSGRGTGNQPQHF. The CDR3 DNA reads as TGTGCCACCAGCAGCGGTCGGGGGACAGGCAATCAGCCCCAGCATTTT.

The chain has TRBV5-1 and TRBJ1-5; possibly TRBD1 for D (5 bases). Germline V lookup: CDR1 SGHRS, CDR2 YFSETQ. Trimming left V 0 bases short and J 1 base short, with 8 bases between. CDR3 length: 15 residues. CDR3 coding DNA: TGCGCCAGCAGCTTGGATCAGGGAAGCAATCAGCCCCAGCATTTT. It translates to CASSLDQGSNQPQHF.

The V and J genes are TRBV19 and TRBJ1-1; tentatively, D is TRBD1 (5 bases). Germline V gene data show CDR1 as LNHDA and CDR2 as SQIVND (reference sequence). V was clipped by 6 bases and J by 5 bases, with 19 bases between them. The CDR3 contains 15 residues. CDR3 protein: CASRVSRVGSTEAFF. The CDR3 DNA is TGTGCCAGTAGAGTTTCCAGGGTTGGGTCAACTGAAGCTTTCTTT.

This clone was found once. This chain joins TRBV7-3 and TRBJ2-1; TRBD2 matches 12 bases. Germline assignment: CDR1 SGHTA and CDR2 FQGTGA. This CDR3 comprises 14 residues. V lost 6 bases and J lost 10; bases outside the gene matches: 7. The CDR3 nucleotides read TGTGCCAGCAGTCGACTAGCGGGGGCACAAGAGCAGTTCTTC. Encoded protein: CASSRLAGAQEQFF.

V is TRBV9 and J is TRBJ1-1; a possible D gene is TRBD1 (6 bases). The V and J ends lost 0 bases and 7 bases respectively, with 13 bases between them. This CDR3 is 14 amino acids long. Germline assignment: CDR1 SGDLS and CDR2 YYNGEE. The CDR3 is CASSVVEGDFEAFF. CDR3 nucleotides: TGTGCCAGCAGCGTAGTCGAGGGGGATTTTGAAGCTTTCTTT.

The CDR3 here is CASTDPGLAGTSTDTQYF. CDR3 DNA: TGTGCCAGCACCGATCCGGGACTAGCGGGGACTAGCACAGATACGCAGTATTTT. The chain couples TRBV7-9 to TRBJ2-3, with TRBD2 identical over 13 bases. Germline V gene lookup returns CDR1 SEHNR and CDR2 FQNEAQ (reference sequence). V lost 7 bases, J lost 0 bases, and 10 bases stayed unmatched. The CDR3 is made up of 18 amino acids.

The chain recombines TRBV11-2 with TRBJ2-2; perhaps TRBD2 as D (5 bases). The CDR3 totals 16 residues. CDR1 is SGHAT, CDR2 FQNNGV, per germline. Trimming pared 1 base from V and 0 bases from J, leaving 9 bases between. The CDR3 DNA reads TGTGCCAGCAGCTTAGTAACAGCGGCGAACACCGGGGAGCTGTTTTTT. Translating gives CASSLVTAANTGELFF.

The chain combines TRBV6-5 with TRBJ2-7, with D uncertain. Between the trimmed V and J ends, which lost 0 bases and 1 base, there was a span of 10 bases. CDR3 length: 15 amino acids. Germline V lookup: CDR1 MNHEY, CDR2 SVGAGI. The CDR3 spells CASSYSRVGSYEQYF. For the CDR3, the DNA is TGTGCCAGCAGTTACTCGAGAGTCGGTTCCTACGAGCAGTACTTC.